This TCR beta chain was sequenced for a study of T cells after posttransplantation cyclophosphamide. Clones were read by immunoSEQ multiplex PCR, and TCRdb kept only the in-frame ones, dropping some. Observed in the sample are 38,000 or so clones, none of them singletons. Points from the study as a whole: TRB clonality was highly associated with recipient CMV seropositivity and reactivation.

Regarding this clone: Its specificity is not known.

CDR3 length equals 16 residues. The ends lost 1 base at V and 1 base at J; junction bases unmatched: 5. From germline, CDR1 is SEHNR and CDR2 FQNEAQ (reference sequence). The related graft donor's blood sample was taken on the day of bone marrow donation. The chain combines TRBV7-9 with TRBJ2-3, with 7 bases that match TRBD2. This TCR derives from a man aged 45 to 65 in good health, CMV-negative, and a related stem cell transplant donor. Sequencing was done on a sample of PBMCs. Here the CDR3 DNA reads TGTGCCAGCAGCTTAGGGGGCGGGAGAGGCACAGATACGCAGTATTTT. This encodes CASSLGGGRGTDTQYF.